This paragraph covers one T cell receptor (beta chain) sequence. Its antigen is still unknown. These data are taken from a study of early T cells in non-severe SARS-CoV-2 infection. About the study: Bulk RNA isolated from unsorted whole blood underwent sequencing; chains were not paired.

Findings of the study overall: The study's VDJdb matching favored anti-spike CD8 responses and missed private and CD4 specificities.

The CDR3 runs to 16 residues. The V segment lost 4 bases and the J segment 0 bases; nucleotides outside the gene matches: 5. The germline V gene encodes CDR1 SEHNR and CDR2 FQNEAQ (reference sequence). cDNA molecules, individually, were tagged with unique molecular identifiers. TCRdb ran MiXCR on the 5' RACE reads and lists one entry per CDR3 protein. The top ten clones hold roughly 18% of a sample with some 60,000 distinct CDR3 sequences, 8.5% to 10% of them seen once. The genes are TRBV7-9 and TRBJ2-4; 8 positions match TRBD1. Material: whole blood. The TCR originated in an adult who was a healthcare worker with PCR-confirmed SARS-CoV-2 infection or an uninfected control (not recorded which). The CDR3 coding sequence is TGTGCCAGCAGCTCAGGACAGGGCCAAGCCAAAAACATTCAGTACTTC. Translating gives CASSSGQGQAKNIQYF.